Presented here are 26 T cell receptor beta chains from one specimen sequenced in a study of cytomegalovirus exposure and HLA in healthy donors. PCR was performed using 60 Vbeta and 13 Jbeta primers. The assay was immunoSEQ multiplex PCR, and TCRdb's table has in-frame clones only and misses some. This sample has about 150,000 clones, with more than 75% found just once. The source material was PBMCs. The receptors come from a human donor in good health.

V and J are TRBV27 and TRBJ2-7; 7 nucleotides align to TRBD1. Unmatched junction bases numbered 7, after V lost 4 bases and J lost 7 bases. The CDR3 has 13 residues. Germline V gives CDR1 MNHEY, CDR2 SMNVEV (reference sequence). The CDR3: CASSWNRGREQYF. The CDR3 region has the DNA TGTGCCAGCAGTTGGAACAGGGGTAGGGAGCAGTACTTC.

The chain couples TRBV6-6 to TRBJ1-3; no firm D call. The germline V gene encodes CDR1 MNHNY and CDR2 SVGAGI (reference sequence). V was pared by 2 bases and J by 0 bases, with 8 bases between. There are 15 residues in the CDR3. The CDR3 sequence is CASSYREASGNTIYF. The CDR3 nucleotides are TGTGCCAGCAGTTACCGCGAAGCCTCTGGAAACACCATATATTTT.

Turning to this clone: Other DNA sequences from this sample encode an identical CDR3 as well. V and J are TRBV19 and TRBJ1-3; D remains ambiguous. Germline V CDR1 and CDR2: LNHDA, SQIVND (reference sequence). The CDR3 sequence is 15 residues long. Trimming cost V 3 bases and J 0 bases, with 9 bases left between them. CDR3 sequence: CASSIGASSGNTIYF. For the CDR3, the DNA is TGTGCCAGTAGTATTGGAGCGTCCTCTGGAAACACCATATATTTT.

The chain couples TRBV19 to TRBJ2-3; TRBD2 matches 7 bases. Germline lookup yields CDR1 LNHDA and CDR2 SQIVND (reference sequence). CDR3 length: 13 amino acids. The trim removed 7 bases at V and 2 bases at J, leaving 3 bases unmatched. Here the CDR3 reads CASTAGLTDTQYF. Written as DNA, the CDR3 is TGTGCCAGTACAGCGGGACTCACAGATACGCAGTATTTT.

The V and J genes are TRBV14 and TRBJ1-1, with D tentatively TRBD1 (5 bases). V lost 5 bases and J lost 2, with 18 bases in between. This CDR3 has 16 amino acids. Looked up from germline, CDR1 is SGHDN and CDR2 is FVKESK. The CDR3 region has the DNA TGTGCCAGCAGCGAAAGGACACGCCGGCGTAACACTGAAGCTTTCTTT. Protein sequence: CASSERTRRRNTEAFF.

Written as DNA, the CDR3 is TGTGCCAGCAGGACGACAGGGGGGTTCTATGGCTACACCTTC. This encodes CASRTTGGFYGYTF. V gene TRBV2 combines with J gene TRBJ1-2, with 9 bases lining up with TRBD1. CDR1 SNHLY and CDR2 FYNNEI come from the germline V gene. With 6 bases clipped from V and 4 bases from J, the junction kept 6 bases outside the gene matches. The CDR3 contains 14 residues.

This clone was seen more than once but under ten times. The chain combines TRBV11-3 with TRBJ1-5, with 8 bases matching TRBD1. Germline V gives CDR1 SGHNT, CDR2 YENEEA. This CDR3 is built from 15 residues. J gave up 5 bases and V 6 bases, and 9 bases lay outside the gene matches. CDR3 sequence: CASSLDRVKHQPQHF. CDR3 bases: TGTGCCAGCAGTCTGGACAGGGTAAAACATCAGCCCCAGCATTTT.

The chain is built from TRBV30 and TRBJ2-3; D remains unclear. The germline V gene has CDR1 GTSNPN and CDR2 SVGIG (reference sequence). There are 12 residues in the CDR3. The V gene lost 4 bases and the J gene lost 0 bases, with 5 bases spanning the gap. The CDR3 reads CAWKTSTDTQYF. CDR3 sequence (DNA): TGTGCCTGGAAAACTAGCACAGATACGCAGTATTTT.

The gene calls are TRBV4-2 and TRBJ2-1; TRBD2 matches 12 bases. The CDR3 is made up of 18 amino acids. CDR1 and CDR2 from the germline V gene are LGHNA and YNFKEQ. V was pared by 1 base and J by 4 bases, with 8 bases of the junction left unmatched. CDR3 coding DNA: TGTGCCAGCAGCCAAGCCGCGGGGGGACTAGCGGGTTACAATGAGCAGTTCTTC. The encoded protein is CASSQAAGGLAGYNEQFF.

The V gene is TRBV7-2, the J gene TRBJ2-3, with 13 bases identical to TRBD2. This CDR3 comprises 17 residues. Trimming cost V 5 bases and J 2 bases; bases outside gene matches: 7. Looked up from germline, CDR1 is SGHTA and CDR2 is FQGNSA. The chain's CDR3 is CASSPWTSGSATDTQYF. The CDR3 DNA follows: TGTGCCAGCAGCCCCTGGACTAGCGGGAGTGCCACAGATACGCAGTATTTT.

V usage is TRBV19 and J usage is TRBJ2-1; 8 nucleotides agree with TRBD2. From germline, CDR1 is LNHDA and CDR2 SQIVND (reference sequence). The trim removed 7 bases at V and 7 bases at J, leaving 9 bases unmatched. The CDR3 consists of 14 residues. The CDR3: CASKVAGRSNEQFF. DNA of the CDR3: TGTGCCAGTAAAGTAGCGGGACGCTCGAATGAGCAGTTCTTC.

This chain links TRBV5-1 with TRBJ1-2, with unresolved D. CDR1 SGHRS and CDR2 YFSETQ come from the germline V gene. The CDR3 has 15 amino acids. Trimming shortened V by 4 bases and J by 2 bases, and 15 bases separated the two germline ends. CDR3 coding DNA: TGCGCCAGCAGCCATGCGGTATCTTCAAACTATGGCTACACCTTC. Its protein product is CASSHAVSSNYGYTF.

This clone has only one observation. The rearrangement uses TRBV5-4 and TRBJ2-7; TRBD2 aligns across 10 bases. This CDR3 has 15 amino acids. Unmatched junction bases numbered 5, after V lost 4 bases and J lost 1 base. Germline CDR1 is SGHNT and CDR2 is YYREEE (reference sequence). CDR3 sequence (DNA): TGTGCCAGCAGCCGGGAACTAGCGGGGTCCTACGAGCAGTACTTC. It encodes CASSRELAGSYEQYF.

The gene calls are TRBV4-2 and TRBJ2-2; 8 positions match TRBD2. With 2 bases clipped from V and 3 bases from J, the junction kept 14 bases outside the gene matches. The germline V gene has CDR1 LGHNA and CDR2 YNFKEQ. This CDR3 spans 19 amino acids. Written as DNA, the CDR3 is TGTGCCAGCAGCCAATTTGATAGTGTTACTAGCGGATACACCGGGGAGCTGTTTTTT. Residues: CASSQFDSVTSGYTGELFF.

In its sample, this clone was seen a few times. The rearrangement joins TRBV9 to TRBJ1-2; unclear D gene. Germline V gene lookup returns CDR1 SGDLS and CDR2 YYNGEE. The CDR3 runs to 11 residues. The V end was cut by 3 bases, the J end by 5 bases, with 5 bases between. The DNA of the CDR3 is TGTGCCAGCAGCGCCCTTTATGGCTACACCTTC. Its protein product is CASSALYGYTF. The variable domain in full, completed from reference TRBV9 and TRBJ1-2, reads DSGVTQTPKHLITATGQRVTLRCSPRSGDLSVYWYQQSLDQGLQFLIQYYNGEERAKGNILERFSAQQFPDLHSELNLSSLELGDSALYFCASSALYGYTFGSGTRLTVV.

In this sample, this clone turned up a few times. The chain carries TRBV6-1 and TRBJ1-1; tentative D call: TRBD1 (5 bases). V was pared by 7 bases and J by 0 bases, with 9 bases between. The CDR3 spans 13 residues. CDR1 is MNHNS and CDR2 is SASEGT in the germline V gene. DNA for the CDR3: TGTGCCAGCACTCCCAGGGTGAACACTGAAGCTTTCTTT. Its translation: CASTPRVNTEAFF.

In nucleotides, the CDR3 is TGTGCCAGCAGTGCCTCCTCGACAGTATCCTACGAGCAGTACTTC. Residues: CASSASSTVSYEQYF. The V gene is TRBV6-1, the J gene TRBJ2-7, with D perhaps TRBD1 (5 bases). The CDR3 covers 15 residues. Germline CDR1 MNHNS, CDR2 SASEGT. Trimming stripped 4 bases from V and 1 base from J, with 14 bases between.

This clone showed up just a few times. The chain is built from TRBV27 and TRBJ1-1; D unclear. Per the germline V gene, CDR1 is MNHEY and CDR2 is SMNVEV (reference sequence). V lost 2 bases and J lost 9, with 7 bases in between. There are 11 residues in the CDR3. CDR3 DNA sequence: TGTGCCAGCAGTTTAGGCAGGAAAGCTTTCTTT. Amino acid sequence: CASSLGRKAFF.

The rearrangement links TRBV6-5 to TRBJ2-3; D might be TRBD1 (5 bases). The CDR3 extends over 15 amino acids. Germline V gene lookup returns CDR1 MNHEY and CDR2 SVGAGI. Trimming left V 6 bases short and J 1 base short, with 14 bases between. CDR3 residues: CASRLDIARTDTQYF. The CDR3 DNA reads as TGTGCCAGCAGGTTGGACATTGCTCGCACAGATACGCAGTATTTT.

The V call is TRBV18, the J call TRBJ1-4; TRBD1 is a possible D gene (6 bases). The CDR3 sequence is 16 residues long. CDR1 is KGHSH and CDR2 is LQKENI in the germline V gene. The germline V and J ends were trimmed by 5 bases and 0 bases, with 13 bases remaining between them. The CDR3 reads CASSTGTSATNEKLFF. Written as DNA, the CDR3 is TGTGCCAGCTCAACAGGGACATCTGCAACTAATGAAAAACTGTTTTTT. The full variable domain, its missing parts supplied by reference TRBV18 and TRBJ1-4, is NAGVMQNPRHLVRRRGQEARLRCSPMKGHSHVYWYRQLPEEGLKFMVYLQKENIIDESGMPKERFSAEFPKEGPSILRIQQVVRGDSAAYFCASSTGTSATNEKLFFGSGTQLSVL.

The CDR3 coding sequence is TGTGCCAGCAGCATAACAACCGCAACTAATGAAAAACTGTTTTTT. This sequence encodes CASSITTATNEKLFF. V is TRBV7-9 and J is TRBJ1-4; unclear D gene. The CDR3 has 15 amino acids. The germline V and J ends were trimmed by 5 bases and 0 bases, with 10 bases remaining between them. CDR1 is SEHNR and CDR2 is FQNEAQ in the germline V gene (reference sequence).

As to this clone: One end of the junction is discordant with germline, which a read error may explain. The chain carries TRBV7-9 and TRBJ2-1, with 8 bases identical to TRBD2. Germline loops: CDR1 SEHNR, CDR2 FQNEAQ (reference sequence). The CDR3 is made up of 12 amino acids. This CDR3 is CSSSDKTSVGFF. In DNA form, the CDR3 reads TGTTCCAGCAGCGATAAGACTAGCGTTGGGTTCTTC.

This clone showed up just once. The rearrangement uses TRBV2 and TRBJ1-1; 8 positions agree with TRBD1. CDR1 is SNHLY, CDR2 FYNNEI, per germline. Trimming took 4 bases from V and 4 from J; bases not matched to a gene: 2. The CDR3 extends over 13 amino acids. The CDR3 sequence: CASSADRGTEAFF. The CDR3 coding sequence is TGTGCCAGCAGTGCCGACAGGGGCACTGAAGCTTTCTTT.

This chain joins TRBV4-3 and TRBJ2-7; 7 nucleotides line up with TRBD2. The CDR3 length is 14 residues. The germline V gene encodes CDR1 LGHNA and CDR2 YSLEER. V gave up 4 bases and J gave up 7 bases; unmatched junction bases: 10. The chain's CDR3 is CASSRAVLGGEQYF. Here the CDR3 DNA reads TGCGCCAGCAGCCGAGCGGTGCTCGGGGGGGAGCAGTACTTC.

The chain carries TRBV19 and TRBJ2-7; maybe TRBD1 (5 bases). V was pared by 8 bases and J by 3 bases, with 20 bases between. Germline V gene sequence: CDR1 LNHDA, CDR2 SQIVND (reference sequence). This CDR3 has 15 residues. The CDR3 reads CASSLRQGKFYEQYF. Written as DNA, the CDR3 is TGTGCCAGTTCTCTCCGGCAGGGTAAATTCTACGAGCAGTACTTC.

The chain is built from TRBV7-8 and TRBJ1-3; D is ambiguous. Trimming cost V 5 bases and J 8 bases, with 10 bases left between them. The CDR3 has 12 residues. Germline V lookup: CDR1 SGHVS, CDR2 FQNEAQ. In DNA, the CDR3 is TGTGCCAGCAGCCCCCAGCAGGACACCATATATTTT. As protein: CASSPQQDTIYF.